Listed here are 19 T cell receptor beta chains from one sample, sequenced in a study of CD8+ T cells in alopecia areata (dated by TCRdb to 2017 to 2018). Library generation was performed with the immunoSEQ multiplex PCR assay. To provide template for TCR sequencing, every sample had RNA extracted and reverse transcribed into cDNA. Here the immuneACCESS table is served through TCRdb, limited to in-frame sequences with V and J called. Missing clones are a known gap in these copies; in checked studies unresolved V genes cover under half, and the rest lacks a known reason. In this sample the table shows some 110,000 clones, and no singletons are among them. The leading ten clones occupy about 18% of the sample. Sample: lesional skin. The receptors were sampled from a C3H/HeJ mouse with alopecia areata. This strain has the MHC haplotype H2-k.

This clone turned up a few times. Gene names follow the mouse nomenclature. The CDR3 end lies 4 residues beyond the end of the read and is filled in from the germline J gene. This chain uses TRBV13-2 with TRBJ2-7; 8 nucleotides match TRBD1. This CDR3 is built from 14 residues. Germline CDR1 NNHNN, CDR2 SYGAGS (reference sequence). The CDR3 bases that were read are TGTGCCAGCGGTGATGCGGGCAGGGGGCAT. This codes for CASGDAGRGH. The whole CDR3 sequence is CASGDAGRGHEQYF.

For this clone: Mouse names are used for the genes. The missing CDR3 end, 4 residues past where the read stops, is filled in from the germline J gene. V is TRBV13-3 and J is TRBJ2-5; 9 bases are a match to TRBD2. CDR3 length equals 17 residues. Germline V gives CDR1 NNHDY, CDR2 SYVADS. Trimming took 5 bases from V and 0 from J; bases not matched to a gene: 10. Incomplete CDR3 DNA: TGTGCCAGCAGGCCCCGGCCTGGGGGGGTTAACCAAGAC. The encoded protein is CASRPRPGGVNQD. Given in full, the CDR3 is CASRPRPGGVNQDTQYF.

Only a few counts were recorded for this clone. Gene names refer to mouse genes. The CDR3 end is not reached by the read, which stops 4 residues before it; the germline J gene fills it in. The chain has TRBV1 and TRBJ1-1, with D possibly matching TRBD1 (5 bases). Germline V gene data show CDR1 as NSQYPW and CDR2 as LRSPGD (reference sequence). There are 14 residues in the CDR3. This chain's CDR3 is CTCSADMGRAEVFF. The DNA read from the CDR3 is TGCACCTGCAGTGCAGATATGGGCAGGGCA.

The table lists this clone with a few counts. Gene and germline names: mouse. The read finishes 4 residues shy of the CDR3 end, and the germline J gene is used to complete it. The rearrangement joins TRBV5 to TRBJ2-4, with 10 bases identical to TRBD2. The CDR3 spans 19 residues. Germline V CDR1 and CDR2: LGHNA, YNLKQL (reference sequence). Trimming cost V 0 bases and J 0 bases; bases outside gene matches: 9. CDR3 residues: CASSQEGERTGGSQNTLYF. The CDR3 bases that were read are TGTGCCAGCAGCCAAGAAGGAGAGAGGACTGGGGGTAGTCAAAAC.

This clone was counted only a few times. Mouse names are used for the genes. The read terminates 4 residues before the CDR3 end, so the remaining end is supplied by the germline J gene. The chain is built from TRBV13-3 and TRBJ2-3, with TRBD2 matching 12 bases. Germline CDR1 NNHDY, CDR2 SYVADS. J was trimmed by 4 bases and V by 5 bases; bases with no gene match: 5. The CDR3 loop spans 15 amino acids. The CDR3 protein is CASSLGLGGTETLYF. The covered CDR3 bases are TGTGCCAGCAGCCTGGGACTGGGGGGAACAGAA.

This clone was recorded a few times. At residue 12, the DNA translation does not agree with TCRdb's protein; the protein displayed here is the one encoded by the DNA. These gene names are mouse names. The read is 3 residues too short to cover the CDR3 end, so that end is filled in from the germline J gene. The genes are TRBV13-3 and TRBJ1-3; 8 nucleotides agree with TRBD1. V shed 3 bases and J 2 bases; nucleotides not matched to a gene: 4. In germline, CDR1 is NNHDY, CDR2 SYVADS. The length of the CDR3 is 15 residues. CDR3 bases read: TGTGCCAGCAGTGGAACGGGACAGGCTGGAAATACG. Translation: CASSGTGQAGNT. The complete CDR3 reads CASSGTGQAGNTLYF.

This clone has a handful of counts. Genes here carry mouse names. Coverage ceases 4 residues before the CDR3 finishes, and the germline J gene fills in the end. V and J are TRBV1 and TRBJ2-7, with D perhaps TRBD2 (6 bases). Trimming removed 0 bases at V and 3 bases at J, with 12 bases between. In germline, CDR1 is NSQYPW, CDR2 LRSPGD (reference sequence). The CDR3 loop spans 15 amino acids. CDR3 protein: CTCSADGAGDYEQYF. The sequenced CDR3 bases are TGCACCTGCAGTGCAGACGGGGCTGGGGACTAT. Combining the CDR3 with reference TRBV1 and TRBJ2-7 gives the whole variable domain VTLLEQNPRWRLVPRGQAVNLRCILKNSQYPWMSWYQQDLQKQLQWLFTLRSPGDKEVKSLPGADYLATRVTDTELRLQVANMSQGRTLYCTCSADGAGDYEQYFGPGTRLTVL.

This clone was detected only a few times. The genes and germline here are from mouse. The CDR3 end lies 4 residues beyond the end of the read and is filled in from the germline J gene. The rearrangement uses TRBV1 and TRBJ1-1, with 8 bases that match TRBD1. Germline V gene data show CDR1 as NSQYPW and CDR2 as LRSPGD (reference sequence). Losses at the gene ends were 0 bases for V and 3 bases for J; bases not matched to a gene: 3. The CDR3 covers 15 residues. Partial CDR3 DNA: TGCACCTGCAGTGCAGATCCACAGGGGGACACA. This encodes CTCSADPQGDT. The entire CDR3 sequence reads CTCSADPQGDTEVFF.

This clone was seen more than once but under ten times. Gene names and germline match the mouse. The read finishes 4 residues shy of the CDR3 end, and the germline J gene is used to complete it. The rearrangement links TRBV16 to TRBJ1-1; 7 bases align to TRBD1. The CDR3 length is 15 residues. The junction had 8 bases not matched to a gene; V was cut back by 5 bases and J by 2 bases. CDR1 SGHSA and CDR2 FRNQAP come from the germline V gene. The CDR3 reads CASSLTGTDNTEVFF. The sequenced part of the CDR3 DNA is TGTGCAAGCAGCCTCACCGGGACAGACAACACA. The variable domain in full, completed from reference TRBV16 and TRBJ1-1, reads NAGVIQTPRHKVTGKGQEATLWCEPISGHSAVFWYRQTIVQGLEFLTYFRNQAPIDDSGMPKERFSAQMPNQSHSTLKIQSTQPQDSAVYLCASSLTGTDNTEVFFGKGTRLTVV.

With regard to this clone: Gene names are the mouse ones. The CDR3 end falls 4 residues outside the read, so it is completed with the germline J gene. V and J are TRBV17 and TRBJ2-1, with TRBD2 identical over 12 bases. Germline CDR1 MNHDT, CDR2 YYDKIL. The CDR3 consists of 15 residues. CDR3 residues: CASSSDWGGRAEQFF. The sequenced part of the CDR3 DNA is TGTGCTAGCAGTAGCGACTGGGGGGGCAGGGCT. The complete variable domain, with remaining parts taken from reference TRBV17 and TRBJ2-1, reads DTTVKQNPRYKLARVGKPVNLICSQTMNHDTMYWYQKKPNQAPKLLLFYYDKILNREADTFEKFQSSRPNNSFCSLYIGSAGLEYSAMYLCASSSDWGGRAEQFFGPGTRLTVL.

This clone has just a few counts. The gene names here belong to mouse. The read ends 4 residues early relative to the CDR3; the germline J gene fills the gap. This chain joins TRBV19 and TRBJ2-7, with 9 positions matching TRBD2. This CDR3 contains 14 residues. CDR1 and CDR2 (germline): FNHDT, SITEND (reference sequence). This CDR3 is CASSIRTGEDEQYF. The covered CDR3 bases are TGTGCCAGCAGTATAAGGACTGGGGAGGAT.

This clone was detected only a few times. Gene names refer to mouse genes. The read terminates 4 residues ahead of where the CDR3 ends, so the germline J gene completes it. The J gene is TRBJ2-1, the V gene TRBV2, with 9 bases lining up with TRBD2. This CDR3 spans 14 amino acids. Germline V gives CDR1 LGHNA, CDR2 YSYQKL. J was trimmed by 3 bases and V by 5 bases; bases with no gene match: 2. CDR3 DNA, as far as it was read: TGTGCCAGCAGCGAGACTGGGGGCTATGCT. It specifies CASSETGGYA. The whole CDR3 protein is CASSETGGYAEQFF.

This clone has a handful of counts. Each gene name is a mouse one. Partial CDR3 DNA: TGCACCTGCAGTGCAGATCGGGACAGGGATAACGAA. It yields the protein CTCSADRDRDNE. The whole CDR3 sequence is CTCSADRDRDNERLFF. The J gene is TRBJ1-4, the V gene TRBV1; 9 positions match TRBD1. With the read ending 4 residues before the CDR3 end, the germline J gene is used to fill in that end. CDR3 length: 16 amino acids. Germline loops: CDR1 NSQYPW, CDR2 LRSPGD (reference sequence). V shed 0 bases, J shed 5 bases, and the junction held 4 bases outside the gene matches.

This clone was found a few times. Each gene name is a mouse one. CDR3 loop: CASSSGLGDNYAEQFF. The CDR3 DNA, read in part, is TGTGCCAGCAGTTCCGGACTGGGGGATAACTATGCT. V gene TRBV19 combines with J gene TRBJ2-1, with 10 bases identical to TRBD2. The read falls 4 residues short of the CDR3 end, and the missing part is taken from the germline J gene. Germline lookup yields CDR1 FNHDT and CDR2 SITEND (reference sequence). V dropped 4 bases and J dropped 0; count of bases not matched to a gene: 4. This CDR3 contains 16 residues.

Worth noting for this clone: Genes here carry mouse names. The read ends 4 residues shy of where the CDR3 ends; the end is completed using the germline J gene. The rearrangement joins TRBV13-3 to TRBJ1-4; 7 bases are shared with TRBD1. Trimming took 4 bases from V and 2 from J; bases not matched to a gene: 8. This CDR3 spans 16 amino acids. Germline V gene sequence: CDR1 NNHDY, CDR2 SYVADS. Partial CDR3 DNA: TGTGCCAGCAGTCTCAGGGGGACCGGCTCCAACGAA. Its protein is CASSLRGTGSNE. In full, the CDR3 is CASSLRGTGSNERLFF. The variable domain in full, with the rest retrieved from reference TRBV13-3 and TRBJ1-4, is EAAVTQSPRSKVAVTGGKVTLSCHQTNNHDYMYWYRQDTGHGLRLIHYSYVADSTEKGDIPDGYKASRPSQENFSLILELASLSQTAVYFCASSLRGTGSNERLFFGHGTKLSVL.

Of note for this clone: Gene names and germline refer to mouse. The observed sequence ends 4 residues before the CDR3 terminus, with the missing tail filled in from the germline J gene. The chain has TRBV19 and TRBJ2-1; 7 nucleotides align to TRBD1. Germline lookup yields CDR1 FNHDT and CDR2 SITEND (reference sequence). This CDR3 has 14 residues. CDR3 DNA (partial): TGTGCCAGCAGCACGGGACAGTCTGGAGCT. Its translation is CASSTGQSGA. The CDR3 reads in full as CASSTGQSGAEQFF.

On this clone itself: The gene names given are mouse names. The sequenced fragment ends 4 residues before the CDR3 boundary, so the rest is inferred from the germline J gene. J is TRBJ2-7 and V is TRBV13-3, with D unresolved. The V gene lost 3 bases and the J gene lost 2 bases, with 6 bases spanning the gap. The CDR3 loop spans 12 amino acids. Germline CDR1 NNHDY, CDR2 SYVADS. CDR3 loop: CASSVTAYEQYF. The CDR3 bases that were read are TGTGCCAGCAGTGTTACAGCCTAT.

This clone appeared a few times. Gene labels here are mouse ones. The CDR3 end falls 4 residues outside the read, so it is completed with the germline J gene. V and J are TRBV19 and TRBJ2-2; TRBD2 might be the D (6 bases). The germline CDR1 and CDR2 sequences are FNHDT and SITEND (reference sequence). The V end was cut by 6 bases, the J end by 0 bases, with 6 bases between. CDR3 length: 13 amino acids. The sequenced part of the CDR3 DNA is TGTGCCAGCATGGGGGCAAACACCGGG. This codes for CASMGANTG. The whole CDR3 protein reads CASMGANTGQLYF.

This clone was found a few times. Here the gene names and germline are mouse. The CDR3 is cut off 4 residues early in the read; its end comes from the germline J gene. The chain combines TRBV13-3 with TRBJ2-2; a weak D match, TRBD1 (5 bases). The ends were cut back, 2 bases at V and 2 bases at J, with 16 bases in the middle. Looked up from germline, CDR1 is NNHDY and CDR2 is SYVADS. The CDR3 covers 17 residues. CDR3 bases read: TGTGCCAGCAGTGAATTCGGGCAGGGTAGGAACACCGGG. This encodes CASSEFGQGRNTG. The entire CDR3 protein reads CASSEFGQGRNTGQLYF.